What follows describes a single TCR beta chain. This sample is drawn from a study of blood T cell repertoires in COVID-19. Profiling relied on immunoSEQ multiplex PCR, and the TCRdb table lists in-frame clones only, not all of them. This sample has about 220,000 clones; roughly 80% occur once, and the top ten carry under 8.5%. The germline CDR1 and CDR2 sequences are WNHNN and SYGVQD (reference sequence). V shed 2 bases, J shed 4 bases, and the junction held 10 bases outside the gene matches. The CDR3 extends over 16 amino acids. Sequenced sample: peripheral blood. The rearrangement joins TRBV10-1 to TRBJ2-5, with TRBD1 matching over 7 bases. The TCR originated in a woman in her 70s with acute or convalescent COVID-19. Here the CDR3 reads CASSEALTGPGETQYF. The CDR3 DNA is TGCGCCAGCAGTGAGGCCCTGACAGGGCCTGGAGAGACCCAGTACTTC.